These 8 T cell receptor beta chains were all obtained from the same sample, sequenced in a study of blood T cell repertoires in COVID-19. Only in-frame clones appear in the TCRdb table, and some are missing; sequencing was by immunoSEQ multiplex PCR. Of almost 250,000 clones listed, approximately 86% are singletons. The sequencing sample was made of PBMCs or T cells enriched from blood (not recorded which). Every receptor here comes from a woman aged 45-59 years who had recovered from COVID-19.

V usage is TRBV30 and J usage is TRBJ1-6, with D unclear. The CDR3 consists of 13 residues. The germline V and J ends were trimmed by 3 bases and 10 bases, with 13 bases remaining between them. Germline V gene data show CDR1 as GTSNPN and CDR2 as SVGIG (reference sequence). DNA for the CDR3: TGTGCCTGGAGGGAGGGATCTCGATCACCCCTCCACTTT. Amino acid sequence: CAWREGSRSPLHF.

This clone was counted a few times. The genes are TRBV7-2 and TRBJ2-7; 11 nucleotides align to TRBD2. With 6 bases clipped from V and 2 bases from J, the junction kept 6 bases outside the gene matches. The CDR3 spans 15 residues. Germline values: CDR1 SGHTA, CDR2 FQGNSA. CDR3 nucleotide sequence: TGTGCCAGCAGGATCCTAGCGGGAGGTCCCTACGAGCAGTACTTC. It is translated as CASRILAGGPYEQYF.

The chain has TRBV28 and TRBJ1-2; D possibly corresponds to TRBD1 (5 bases). The CDR3 is 14 residues long. Germline V gives CDR1 MDHEN, CDR2 SYDVKM. With 4 bases removed from V and 9 bases from J, the gap between germline ends came to 18 bases. The chain's CDR3 is CASSSPRTAGRYTF. Written as DNA, the CDR3 is TGTGCCAGCAGTTCCCCCCGGACGGCGGGGCGCTACACCTTC.

The rearrangement uses TRBV3-1 (or the pseudogene TRBV3-2) and TRBJ1-2; tentative D call: TRBD1 (5 bases). The CDR3 loop spans 14 amino acids. The germline V gene encodes CDR1 LGHDT and CDR2 YNNKEL (reference sequence). Between the trimmed V and J ends, which lost 4 bases and 5 bases, there was a span of 14 bases. DNA for the CDR3: TGTGCCAGCAGCCGTGCGCGGGGCTCGTATGGCTACACCTTC. Amino acids: CASSRARGSYGYTF.

This clone was found a few times. The chain combines TRBV21-1 with TRBJ2-2; TRBD2, the D gene given by the table, was not confirmed from the DNA. TRBV21-1 counts as a pseudogene. The CDR3 length is 18 residues. The CDR3 loop reads CASSKIGTSGRSTGELFF. The CDR3 DNA is TGTGCCAGCAGCAAAATTGGGACTAGCGGGAGATCCACCGGGGAGCTGTTTTTT.

The rearrangement uses TRBV30 and TRBJ2-5; the D gene is possibly TRBD2 (6 bases). This CDR3 has 13 residues. Germline loops: CDR1 GTSNPN, CDR2 SVGIG (reference sequence). Trimming took off 4 bases at V and 9 bases at J, with 18 bases between the two ends. The CDR3: CAWTLGLPGAQYF. As DNA, the CDR3 is TGTGCCTGGACACTCGGGCTCCCGGGGGCCCAGTACTTC.

This rearrangement joins TRBV19 to TRBJ1-1; TRBD1 agrees at 7 bases. Trimming at V came to 9 bases and at J to 4 bases, leaving 11 bases not matched to a gene. Germline loops: CDR1 LNHDA, CDR2 SQIVND (reference sequence). CDR3 length equals 14 residues. The CDR3: CASASSAGGTEAFF. CDR3 DNA sequence: TGTGCCAGCGCCTCCTCGGCAGGGGGCACTGAAGCTTTCTTT.

The chain is built from TRBV2 and TRBJ2-1; the match to TRBD2 covers 11 bases. CDR3 size: 15 residues. J gave up 12 bases and V 8 bases, and 15 bases lay outside the gene matches. From germline, CDR1 is SNHLY and CDR2 FYNNEI. The DNA for the CDR3 is TGTGCCAGCCATTTACTAGCGGGAGAAAGCGTGGCGCAGTTCTTC. Translation gives CASHLLAGESVAQFF.